This TCR beta chain was identified during a study of CD8+CD57+ T cells in acquired aplastic anemia. Across the study: The mean DNA yield obtained from sorted CD4+ and CD8+ cells came to roughly 3.4 ug.

Ten or more counts support this clonotype. It was genomic DNA that served as the template for profiling TCR beta VDJ and CDR3. TCRdb called the reads again in MiXCR, with one record for every CDR3 protein. The table shows some 150,000 distinct CDR3 sequences, with around half occurring only once. Selection for sequencing was limited to patients who had shown CD8+CD57+ cell expansion by flow cytometry. V shed 2 bases and J shed 0 bases, with 11 bases lying between them. Germline V gives CDR1 MNHNS, CDR2 SASEGT. The CDR3 consists of 15 residues. What was sequenced was sorted CD4+, CD8+, or CD8+CD57+ T cells (not recorded which) from PBMCs. V gene TRBV6-1 combines with J gene TRBJ2-7, with D unclear. The sequence came from a human donor with aplastic anemia. CDR3 bases: TGTGCCAGCAGTGAACCCCTTGATGGCTCCTACGAGCAGTACTTC. It specifies CASSEPLDGSYEQYF.